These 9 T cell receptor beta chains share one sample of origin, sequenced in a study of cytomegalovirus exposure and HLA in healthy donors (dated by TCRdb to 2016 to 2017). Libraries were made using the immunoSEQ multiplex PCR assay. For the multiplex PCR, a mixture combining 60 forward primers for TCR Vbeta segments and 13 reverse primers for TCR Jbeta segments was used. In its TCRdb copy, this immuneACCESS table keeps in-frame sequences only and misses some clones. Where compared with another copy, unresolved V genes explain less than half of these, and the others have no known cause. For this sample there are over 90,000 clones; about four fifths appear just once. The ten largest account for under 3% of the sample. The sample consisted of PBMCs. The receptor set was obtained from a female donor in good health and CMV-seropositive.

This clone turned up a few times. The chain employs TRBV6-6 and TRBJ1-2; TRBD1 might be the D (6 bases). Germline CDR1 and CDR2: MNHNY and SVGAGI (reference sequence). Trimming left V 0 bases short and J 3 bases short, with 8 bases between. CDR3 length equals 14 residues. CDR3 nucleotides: TGTGCCAGCAGTTACTCGAACAGGGACTATGGCTACACCTTC. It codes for CASSYSNRDYGYTF.

As DNA, the CDR3 is TGTGCCTGGAGGCGGGGAACTACGGCAGGGGGCTACACCTTC. Encoded protein: CAWRRGTTAGGYTF. The chain joins TRBV30 to TRBJ1-2, with D maybe TRBD1 (5 bases). V dropped 3 bases and J dropped 8 bases, with 19 bases sitting between them. CDR3 length equals 14 residues. Germline V CDR1 and CDR2: GTSNPN, SVGIG (reference sequence).

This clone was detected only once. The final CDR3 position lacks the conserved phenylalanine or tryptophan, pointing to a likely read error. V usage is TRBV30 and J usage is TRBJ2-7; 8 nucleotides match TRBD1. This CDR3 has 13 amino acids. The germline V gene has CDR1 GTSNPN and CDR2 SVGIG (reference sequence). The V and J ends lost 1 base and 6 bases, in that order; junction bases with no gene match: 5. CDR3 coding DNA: TGTGCCTGGAGTGGGACAGGGTGGGGCGAGCAGTACCTC. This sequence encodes CAWSGTGWGEQYL.

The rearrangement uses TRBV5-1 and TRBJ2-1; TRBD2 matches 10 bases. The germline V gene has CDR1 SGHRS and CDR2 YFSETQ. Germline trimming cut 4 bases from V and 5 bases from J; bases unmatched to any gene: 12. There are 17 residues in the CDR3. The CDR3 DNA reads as TGCGCCAGCAGCCTATCCGGTACTAGCGGGGCCCACAATGAGCAGTTCTTC. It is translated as CASSLSGTSGAHNEQFF.

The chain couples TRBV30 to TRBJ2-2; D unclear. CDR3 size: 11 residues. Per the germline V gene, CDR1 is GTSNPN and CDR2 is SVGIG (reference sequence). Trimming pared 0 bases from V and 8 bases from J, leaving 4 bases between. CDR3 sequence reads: CAWSVLGELFF. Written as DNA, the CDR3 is TGTGCCTGGAGTGTGTTAGGGGAGCTGTTTTTT.

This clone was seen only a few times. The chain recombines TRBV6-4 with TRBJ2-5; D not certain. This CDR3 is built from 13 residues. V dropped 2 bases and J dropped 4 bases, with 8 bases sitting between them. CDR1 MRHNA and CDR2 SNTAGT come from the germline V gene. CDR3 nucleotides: TGTGCCAGCAGTGACATTCCGGGAGAGACCCAGTACTTC. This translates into CASSDIPGETQYF.

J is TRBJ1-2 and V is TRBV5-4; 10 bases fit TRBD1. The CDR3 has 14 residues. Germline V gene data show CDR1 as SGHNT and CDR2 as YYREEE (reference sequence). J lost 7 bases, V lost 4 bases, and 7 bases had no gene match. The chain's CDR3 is CASSDDRGRSGYTF. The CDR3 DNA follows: TGTGCCAGCAGCGACGACAGGGGGCGAAGTGGCTACACCTTC.

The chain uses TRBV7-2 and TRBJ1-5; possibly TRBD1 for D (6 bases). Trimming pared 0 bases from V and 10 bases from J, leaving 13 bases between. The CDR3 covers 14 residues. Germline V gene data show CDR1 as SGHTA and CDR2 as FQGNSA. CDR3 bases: TGTGCCAGCAGCTTAGCCGGCAGGGGTTATCCCCAGCATTTT. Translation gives CASSLAGRGYPQHF.

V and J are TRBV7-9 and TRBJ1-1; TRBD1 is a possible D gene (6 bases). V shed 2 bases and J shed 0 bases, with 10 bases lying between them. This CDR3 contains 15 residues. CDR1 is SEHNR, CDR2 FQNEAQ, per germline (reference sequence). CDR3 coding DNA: TGTGCCAGCAGCTTATTTCAGGGGCTGAACACTGAAGCTTTCTTT. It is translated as CASSLFQGLNTEAFF. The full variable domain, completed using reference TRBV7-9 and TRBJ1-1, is DTGVSQNPRHKITKRGQNVTFRCDPISEHNRLYWYRQTLGQGPEFLTYFQNEAQLEKSRLLSDRFSAERPKGSFSTLEIQRTEQGDSAMYLCASSLFQGLNTEAFFGQGTRLTVV.